This TCR beta chain is from a study of blood T cell repertoires in COVID-19. Study background: The United States, Italy and Spain supplied acute and convalescent COVID-19 samples.

Assay used: immunoSEQ multiplex PCR; TCRdb lists only in-frame clones, some missing. The sample gives under 150,000 clones, approximately 88% of which show up once; 1.1% to 1.5% is in the top ten. V was clipped by 0 bases and J by 5 bases, with 17 bases between them. The CDR3 has 16 residues. In germline, CDR1 is SGHNT, CDR2 YYREEE (reference sequence). This clone was seen just once. The receptor was derived from a man in his 60s with acute or convalescent COVID-19. The gene calls are TRBV5-4 and TRBJ1-1; D gene unclear. Sequencing was carried out using peripheral blood. The CDR3 coding sequence is TGTGCCAGCAGCTTGGCTGGACCCCGGGGATTTACTGAAGCTTTCTTT. The encoded protein is CASSLAGPRGFTEAFF. The whole variable domain, filled in from reference TRBV5-4 and TRBJ1-1, reads ETGVTQSPTHLIKTRGQQVTLRCSSQSGHNTVSWYQQALGQGPQFIFQYYREEENGRGNFPPRFSGLQFPNYSSELNVNALELDDSALYLCASSLAGPRGFTEAFFGQGTRLTVV.